This passage covers 26 T cell receptor beta chains from one sample sequenced in a study of graft-versus-host responses after intestinal transplantation. Method: immunoSEQ multiplex PCR; TCRdb's copy keeps in-frame clones and lacks some. The sample has about 43,000 clones; over 85% are singletons. Sequences were derived from PBMCs, sampled about 350 days after intestinal transplant. The origin of the receptors is a human patient who received an intestinal transplant, so some T cells may come from the graft donor.

The gene calls are TRBV18 and TRBJ1-2; D is perhaps TRBD1 (5 bases). CDR3 size: 15 residues. The V gene's germline CDR1 is KGHSH and CDR2 LQKENI. Trimming pared 3 bases from V and 3 bases from J, leaving 14 bases between. The CDR3 here is CASSPTEGRDYGYTF. DNA for the CDR3: TGTGCCAGCTCACCCACCGAGGGGCGAGACTATGGCTACACCTTC. The variable domain in full, with the rest retrieved from reference TRBV18 and TRBJ1-2, is NAGVMQNPRHLVRRRGQEARLRCSPMKGHSHVYWYRQLPEEGLKFMVYLQKENIIDESGMPKERFSAEFPKEGPSILRIQQVVRGDSAAYFCASSPTEGRDYGYTFGSGTRLTVV.

Turning to this clone: The sample contains more than one DNA sequence encoding this CDR3. The chain is built from TRBV6-5 and TRBJ1-1, with 7 bases that match TRBD1. Germline V gene lookup returns CDR1 MNHEY and CDR2 SVGAGI. The CDR3 is 14 amino acids. With V trimmed by 2 bases and J by 5 bases, 5 bases remained unmatched. DNA of the CDR3: TGTGCCAGCAGTTACACAGGGGAGTCGACTGAAGCTTTCTTT. It translates to CASSYTGESTEAFF.

This chain joins TRBV30 and TRBJ2-1, with D tentatively TRBD2 (5 bases). Germline V CDR1 and CDR2: GTSNPN, SVGIG (reference sequence). Trimming cost V 5 bases and J 0 bases, with 14 bases left between them. The CDR3 spans 15 residues. CDR3 residues: CAWEGRRNSYNEQFF. In DNA form, the CDR3 reads TGTGCCTGGGAAGGCCGGAGGAACTCCTACAATGAGCAGTTCTTC.

As to this clone: Distinct nucleotide sequences in the sample also encode this CDR3. The V gene is TRBV9, the J gene TRBJ1-1; the D gene is possibly TRBD1 (5 bases). The germline V gene encodes CDR1 SGDLS and CDR2 YYNGEE. CDR3 size: 13 residues. The V end lost 0 bases, the J end lost 4 bases, and 7 bases lay between the germline ends. CDR3 residues: CASSVGRGTEAFF. CDR3 coding DNA: TGTGCCAGCAGCGTAGGTAGGGGCACTGAAGCTTTCTTT.

V and J are TRBV7-9 and TRBJ1-1; possibly TRBD1 for D (5 bases). CDR3 length: 13 amino acids. The V end lost 5 bases, the J end lost 1 base, and 8 bases lay between the germline ends. The germline V gene encodes CDR1 SEHNR and CDR2 FQNEAQ (reference sequence). CDR3 loop: CASSRQGNTEAFF. CDR3 nucleotides: TGTGCCAGCAGCCGGCAGGGGAACACTGAAGCTTTCTTT.

The chain is built from TRBV5-5 and TRBJ2-7; D remains ambiguous. V was trimmed by 4 bases and J by 6 bases, leaving 8 bases between them. CDR3 length equals 11 residues. Germline CDR1 reads SGHKS; CDR2 reads YYEKEE (reference sequence). CDR3 amino acids: CASSPAIEQYF. In DNA form, the CDR3 reads TGTGCCAGCAGCCCCGCGATCGAGCAGTACTTC.

This chain joins TRBV6-4 and TRBJ1-4; D gene uncertain. Between the trimmed V and J ends, which lost 2 bases and 1 base, there was a span of 8 bases. Germline CDR1 MRHNA, CDR2 SNTAGT. The CDR3 runs 15 residues. This CDR3 reads CASSDRVQTNEKLFF. The CDR3 nucleotides are TGTGCCAGCAGTGACAGGGTTCAAACTAATGAAAAACTGTTTTTT.

The rearrangement links TRBV6-6 to TRBJ2-7; D uncertain. The CDR3 has 14 amino acids. V lost 2 bases to trimming and J lost 4 bases, with 12 bases between them. The germline CDR1 and CDR2 sequences are MNHNY and SVGAGI (reference sequence). CDR3 protein: CASSYARVGYEQYF. The CDR3 coding sequence is TGTGCCAGCAGTTACGCCCGGGTCGGATACGAGCAGTACTTC.

The chain is built from TRBV19 and TRBJ1-2, with 7 bases lining up with TRBD1. Germline V CDR1 and CDR2: LNHDA, SQIVND (reference sequence). V gave up 8 bases and J gave up 5 bases; unmatched junction bases: 11. The CDR3 covers 14 residues. The CDR3, as DNA: TGTGCCAGTGTGACGGGACAGCAGAGTTATGGCTACACCTTC. Protein: CASVTGQQSYGYTF.

The chain has TRBV9 and TRBJ1-2, with 11 bases fitting TRBD1. Per the germline V gene, CDR1 is SGDLS and CDR2 is YYNGEE. This CDR3 has 16 amino acids. After removal of 5 bases from V and 3 bases from J, the junction contained 9 bases not matched to a gene. The CDR3, as DNA: TGTGCCAGCAGTCACGGACAGGGGGCGGAGGACTATGGCTACACCTTC. Its translation: CASSHGQGAEDYGYTF. The full variable domain, completed using reference TRBV9 and TRBJ1-2, is DSGVTQTPKHLITATGQRVTLRCSPRSGDLSVYWYQQSLDQGLQFLIQYYNGEERAKGNILERFSAQQFPDLHSELNLSSLELGDSALYFCASSHGQGAEDYGYTFGSGTRLTVV.

The chain combines TRBV4-1 with TRBJ1-3; no clear D. Trimming took 0 bases from V and 2 from J, leaving 5 bases between them. The CDR3 contains 14 residues. Looked up from germline, CDR1 is MGHRA and CDR2 is YSYEKL. The CDR3 DNA sequence: TGCGCCAGCAGCCAAGATGACGCTGGAAACACCATATATTTT. This translates into CASSQDDAGNTIYF.

This sequence joins TRBV12-5 and TRBJ2-6; weak D call: TRBD2 (6 bases). Between the trimmed V and J ends, which lost 8 bases and 2 bases, there was a span of 13 bases. This CDR3 spans 15 amino acids. The germline gives CDR1 LGHNT, CDR2 FRNRAP. CDR3 residues: CASSVGGAGANVLTF. DNA of the CDR3: TGTGCTAGTTCGGTAGGCGGGGCTGGGGCCAACGTCCTGACTTTC.

V usage is TRBV5-1 and J usage is TRBJ1-3; D uncertain. The CDR3 runs 12 residues. CDR1 and CDR2 from the germline V gene are SGHRS and YFSETQ. Between the trimmed V and J ends, which lost 0 bases and 4 bases, there was a span of 2 bases. This chain's CDR3 is CASSLDGNTIYF. CDR3 in DNA: TGCGCCAGCAGCTTGGACGGAAACACCATATATTTT.

The rearrangement links TRBV13 to TRBJ2-7; 7 bases are a match to TRBD2. There are 12 residues in the CDR3. Unmatched junction bases numbered 0, after V lost 4 bases and J lost 3 bases. CDR1 is PRHDT and CDR2 is FYEKMQ in the germline V gene (reference sequence). The CDR3, as DNA: TGTGCCAGCAGCTCGGGGGGCTACGAGCAGTACTTC. Encoded protein: CASSSGGYEQYF. Together with reference TRBV13 and TRBJ2-7, the CDR3 gives the full variable domain: AAGVIQSPRHLIKEKRETATLKCYPIPRHDTVYWYQQGPGQDPQFLISFYEKMQSDKGSIPDRFSAQQFSDYHSELNMSSLELGDSALYFCASSSGGYEQYFGPGTRLTVT.

This chain uses TRBV19 with TRBJ2-2; 16 bases match TRBD2. V shed 3 bases and J 4 bases; nucleotides not matched to a gene: 8. CDR3 length: 19 amino acids. CDR1 and CDR2 from the germline V gene are LNHDA and SQIVND (reference sequence). In DNA form, the CDR3 reads TGTGCCAGTAGTATGGGCGGGACTAGCGGGAGGGCCTTCACCGGGGAGCTGTTTTTT. Amino acids: CASSMGGTSGRAFTGELFF.

The rearrangement links TRBV13 to TRBJ1-4, with 7 bases that match TRBD1. The germline V gene encodes CDR1 PRHDT and CDR2 FYEKMQ (reference sequence). With 5 bases clipped from V and 5 bases from J, the junction kept 5 bases outside the gene matches. CDR3 length equals 14 residues. CDR3 sequence reads: CASSRDRANEKLFF. As DNA, the CDR3 is TGTGCCAGCAGCCGCGACAGGGCAAATGAAAAACTGTTTTTT. Drawing the rest from reference TRBV13 and TRBJ1-4, the complete variable domain is AAGVIQSPRHLIKEKRETATLKCYPIPRHDTVYWYQQGPGQDPQFLISFYEKMQSDKGSIPDRFSAQQFSDYHSELNMSSLELGDSALYFCASSRDRANEKLFFGSGTQLSVL.

V is TRBV5-1 and J is TRBJ1-2, with 9 bases that match TRBD1. Germline loops: CDR1 SGHRS, CDR2 YFSETQ. The trim removed 0 bases at V and 4 bases at J, leaving 13 bases unmatched. This CDR3 has 18 amino acids. CDR3 loop: CASSLGFRLSDRGYGYTF. The CDR3 nucleotides read TGCGCCAGCAGCTTGGGTTTCCGACTGTCGGACAGGGGCTATGGCTACACCTTC. Full variable domain (missing parts from reference TRBV5-1 and TRBJ1-2): KAGVTQTPRYLIKTRGQQVTLSCSPISGHRSVSWYQQTPGQGLQFLFEYFSETQRNKGNFPGRFSGRQFSNSRSEMNVSTLELGDSALYLCASSLGFRLSDRGYGYTFGSGTRLTVV.

The chain uses TRBV28 and TRBJ2-5; 9 bases are a match to TRBD1. This CDR3 spans 15 amino acids. The ends lost 6 bases at V and 1 base at J; junction bases unmatched: 6. CDR1 is MDHEN and CDR2 is SYDVKM in the germline V gene. The CDR3 DNA reads as TGTGCCAGCAGGTCTCCGGGACAGGGCCAAGAGACCCAGTACTTC. It specifies CASRSPGQGQETQYF.

This sequence joins TRBV4-3 and TRBJ2-1, with D tentatively TRBD2 (5 bases). In germline, CDR1 is LGHNA, CDR2 YSLEER. The V gene lost 2 bases and the J gene lost 9 bases, with 11 bases spanning the gap. The length of the CDR3 is 13 residues. CDR3 DNA sequence: TGCGCCAGCAGCCAACCCCGTGAGGGTGAGCAGTTCTTC. Encoded protein: CASSQPREGEQFF.

The rearrangement joins TRBV5-1 to TRBJ2-7; the D gene is possibly TRBD2 (6 bases). This CDR3 is 14 amino acids long. V was clipped by 4 bases and J by 7 bases, with 18 bases between them. The germline V gene encodes CDR1 SGHRS and CDR2 YFSETQ. The CDR3 nucleotides read TGCGCCAGCAGCAAGGGACTCCTCCGTTGGGAGCAGTACTTC. It translates to CASSKGLLRWEQYF.

Only one count was recorded for this clone. The chain links TRBV5-1 to TRBJ1-6; D is perhaps TRBD1 (5 bases). V shed 0 bases and J shed 8 bases, with 12 bases lying between them. Per germline, CDR1 SGHRS and CDR2 YFSETQ. The CDR3 is 15 residues long. The CDR3 DNA reads as TGCGCCAGCAGCTTGGCGGGGGAGGGAGATTCACCCCTCCACTTT. This sequence encodes CASSLAGEGDSPLHF.

The chain has TRBV28 and TRBJ2-7; no clear D. CDR1 and CDR2 from the germline V gene are MDHEN and SYDVKM. V was clipped by 3 bases and J by 4 bases, with 16 bases between them. The CDR3 extends over 15 amino acids. The CDR3 DNA follows: TGTGCCAGCAGTTTCATCTCCGTGGGCTTTTACGAGCAGTACTTC. This codes for CASSFISVGFYEQYF. The full variable domain, with the rest looked up from reference TRBV28 and TRBJ2-7, is DVKVTQSSRYLVKRTGEKVFLECVQDMDHENMFWYRQDPGLGLRLIYFSYDVKMKEKGDIPEGYSVSREKKERFSLILESASTNQTSMYLCASSFISVGFYEQYFGPGTRLTVT.

V and J are TRBV5-4 and TRBJ2-7, with D maybe TRBD2 (6 bases). This CDR3 region has 13 residues. Germline lookup yields CDR1 SGHNT and CDR2 YYREEE (reference sequence). Trimming pared 2 bases from V and 4 bases from J, leaving 10 bases between. CDR3: CASSLFSGYEQYF. The CDR3 bases are TGTGCCAGCAGCTTATTTAGCGGATACGAGCAGTACTTC.

This clone was counted once. The V call is TRBV10-3, the J call TRBJ2-1; possible D gene TRBD2, 6 bases. CDR3 size: 13 residues. Trimming left V 10 bases short and J 7 bases short, with 17 bases between. The germline CDR1 and CDR2 sequences are ENHRY and SYGVKD. CDR3 amino acids: CASGTPLWNEQFF. The DNA of the CDR3 is TGTGCCAGTGGGACTCCCCTCTGGAATGAGCAGTTCTTC.

V gene TRBV27 combines with J gene TRBJ1-6; TRBD1 aligns across 9 bases. The CDR3 has 16 amino acids. The V segment lost 6 bases and the J segment 3 bases; nucleotides outside the gene matches: 6. Germline CDR1 MNHEY, CDR2 SMNVEV (reference sequence). The CDR3 is CASSPTGGDYNSPLHF. For the CDR3, the DNA is TGTGCCAGCAGCCCCACAGGGGGCGACTATAATTCACCCCTCCACTTT.

The rearrangement links TRBV6-1 to TRBJ2-1; TRBD1 aligns across 8 bases. Germline CDR1 MNHNS, CDR2 SASEGT. This CDR3 has 17 residues. V shed 1 base, J shed 3 bases, and the junction held 8 bases outside the gene matches. As DNA, the CDR3 is TGTGCCAGCAGTGAAGAAGGTAGGACAGGGCTCTACAATGAGCAGTTCTTC. It translates to CASSEEGRTGLYNEQFF.